This T cell receptor beta chain was recovered during a study of identical twins. TCRdb re-called the 5' RACE reads through MiXCR, storing one row per CDR3 protein. The sample records roughly 470,000 distinct CDR3 sequences, 13% to 15% being singletons. Study conclusions and caveats: Analyses of zero insertions could be partly confounded by invariant MAIT and iNKT cells.

Note on this clonotype: What it recognizes is unknown.

V lost 4 bases and J lost 0; bases outside the gene matches: 2. The V gene's germline CDR1 is DFQATT and CDR2 SNEGSKA (reference sequence). This CDR3 has 16 amino acids. Another study also made use of these data, one on yellow fever vaccine responses in identical twins. This second report adds: After vaccination, twins' T cell response reportedly seemed partly convergent, partly personalized.

The sequence came from a woman aged 18 to 35 in good health. The chain employs TRBV20-1 and TRBJ2-1; 14 bases fit TRBD2. What was sequenced was CD4+ T cells sorted from blood. CDR3 DNA: TGCAGTGCTACGGGGACTAGCGGGAGCTCCTACAATGAGCAGTTCTTC. Translation gives CSATGTSGSSYNEQFF.